A few counts support the clone carrying this TCR beta chain. Its antigen is still unknown. The data belong to a study of blood T cells in healthy people across ages. General observations from the study: Roughly linear declines in TCR beta diversity per million T cells occurred with age. Naive CD4+ cells and diversity were both higher in long-lived donors than in aged donors.

Drawn from each donor were about 9 milliliters of peripheral blood. Germline values: CDR1 LNHDA, CDR2 SQIVND (reference sequence). This CDR3 comprises 14 residues. A second PCR, run for 7 to 11 cycles, used a sample-barcoded 5' primer plus a J-beta primer mix. All samples gave at least 2.5 million CDR3-containing paired-end reads. MiXCR, run by TCRdb on the 5' RACE reads, gives a single entry per CDR3 protein. This table has roughly 700,000 distinct CDR3 sequences, 20% to 25% appearing once. The same specimen was also included in a second study, on T cells of mothers and their children.

The J gene is TRBJ2-5, the V gene TRBV19, with TRBD2 matching 8 bases. The end of the DNA fits TRBJ2-1 better, so the J call may be wrong. This clonotype was sampled from a boy between 10 and 17 years old in good health. Sequenced sample: blood. This CDR3 reads CASSIPGGLAEQFF. The CDR3 nucleotides read TGTGCCAGTAGTATACCGGGGGGGCTTGCTGAGCAGTTCTTC.